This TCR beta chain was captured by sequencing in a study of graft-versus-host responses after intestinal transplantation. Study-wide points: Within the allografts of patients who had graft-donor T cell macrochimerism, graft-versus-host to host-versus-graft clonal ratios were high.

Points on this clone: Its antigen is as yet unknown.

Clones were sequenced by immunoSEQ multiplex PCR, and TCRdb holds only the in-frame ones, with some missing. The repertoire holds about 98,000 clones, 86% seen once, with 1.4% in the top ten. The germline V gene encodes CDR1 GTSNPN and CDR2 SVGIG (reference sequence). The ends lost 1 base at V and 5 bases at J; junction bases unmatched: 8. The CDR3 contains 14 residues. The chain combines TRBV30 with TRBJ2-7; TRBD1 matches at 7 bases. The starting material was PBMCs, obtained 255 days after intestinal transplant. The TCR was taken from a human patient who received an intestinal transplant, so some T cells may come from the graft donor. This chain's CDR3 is CAWSGPTGLDEQYF. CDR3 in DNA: TGTGCCTGGAGTGGACCGACAGGGCTCGACGAGCAGTACTTC.